This TCR beta chain was observed in a study of regulatory T cells in long-lasting Graves disease. Points from the study as a whole: Persistent cases of Graves' showed reduced TCR diversity relative to newly diagnosed patients.

Ten or more counts support this clonotype. Its matching antigen is unknown. This sample's time point: newly diagnosed GD, antithyroid drugs for less than 3 months. With RNA extracted from PBMCs as input, the TCR library was made. American Thyroid Association guidelines defined how Graves' disease was diagnosed. CDR1 is MNHEY, CDR2 SMNVEV, per germline (reference sequence). The ends were cut back, 9 bases at V and 0 bases at J, with 12 bases in the middle. This CDR3 region has 15 residues. Arm-PCR of CDR3 regions and iRepertoire HTBI primers were used to build TCR beta libraries. TCRdb ran MiXCR on the multiplex PCR reads and lists one entry per CDR3 protein. The sample carries about 610,000 distinct CDR3 sequences, roughly 15% recorded once. The same data also went into a second study, on T cells in Graves' hyperthyroidism and ophthalmopathy. As that study records: A lack of ophthalmopathy progression within 18 months defined stable Graves' hyperthyroidism. RT-PCR in the first round (using the HTBI primer set) targeted the TCR CDR3.

The sample consisted of peripheral blood mononuclear cells (PBMCs), taken at new diagnosis, from a patient treated with antithyroid drugs. This receptor was obtained from a man between 18 and 35 years old with Graves disease. The J gene is TRBJ2-6, the V gene TRBV27; no firm D call. DNA for the CDR3: TGTGCCAGTCGGACGGTAGACTCTGGGGCCAACGTCCTGACTTTC. This gives the protein CASRTVDSGANVLTF.